The entry that follows covers one T cell receptor (beta chain) sequence. Its antigen is as yet unknown. Amplified TCR beta CDR3 regions derived from RNA transcripts. When the TCR CDR3 underwent first-round RT-PCR, the HTBI primer set was used. TCRdb re-called the multiplex PCR reads with MiXCR, one entry per CDR3 protein. In the table there are about 500,000 distinct CDR3 sequences, about 15% of which are singletons. Ophthalmopathy patients had moderate-to-severe active disease, CAS ≥3, NOSPECS ≥4, and disease duration under 3 months. Cells are PBMCs isolated from more than 8.5 ml of fresh blood. The source of the sample is a study of T cells in Graves' hyperthyroidism and ophthalmopathy. Findings of the study overall: Blood also contained most expanded thyroid clonotypes above 0.001. Stable hyperthyroidism was told apart from ophthalmopathy by a model built on 13 V-J features.

Sample: blood. The TCR sequence derives from a woman in her 30s with Graves' ophthalmopathy.

The CDR3 loop reads CASSLLGISNTDTQYF. In nucleotides, the CDR3 is TGTGCCAGCAGCTTACTCGGGATCTCCAACACAGATACGCAGTATTTT. The chain employs TRBV9 and TRBJ2-3; TRBD2 might be the D (5 bases). The V and J ends lost 4 bases and 2 bases respectively, with 17 bases between them. Looked up from germline, CDR1 is SGDLS and CDR2 is YYNGEE. The CDR3 covers 16 residues.